These T cell receptor beta chains were read from a single sample in a study of blood T cell repertoires in COVID-19. Method: immunoSEQ multiplex PCR; TCRdb's copy keeps in-frame clones and lacks some. The profile shows approximately 90,000 clones, 78% of them singletons. Input material: peripheral blood. The receptors originated from a man between 65 and 85 years old with COVID-19, enrolled during active disease. Each CDR3 is given with its conserved first and last residue. D genes are given only for firm matches. The size of a clone is reported for some rows only, either as once, few or many, or as a class for expanded clones.

. TRBJ1-2 TRBV7-3 . TGTGCCAGCAGCTTAATAGCGCCCGGCTACACCTTC CASSLIAPGYTF
once TRBJ2-5 TRBV5-5 . TGTGCCAGCACCAAAGGACAAGCAGAGACCCAGTACTTC CASTKGQAETQYF
. TRBJ1-2 TRBV30 . TGTGCCTGGAGTTTATATAGGATCCCGACTATTGGCTACACCTTC CAWSLYRIPTIGYTF
once TRBJ2-2 TRBV5-1 . TGCGCCAGCAGCTTGAGCCTAGCGACGGCCGGGGAGCTGTTTTTT CASSLSLATAGELFF
. TRBJ1-6 TRBV6-1 . TGTGCCAGCAGTGAGACGACAGGTAGCTATAATTCACCCCTCCACTTT CASSETTGSYNSPLHF
few TRBJ2-2 TRBV4-3 TRBD2 TGCGCCAGCAGCCAAGCCCCCCCGGGGGGGCCCGGGGAGCTGTTTTTT CASSQAPPGGPGELFF
medium-sized TRBJ2-1 TRBV24-1 . TGTGCCACCAGTGATTCGTATGCGGATGAGCAGTTCTTC CATSDSYADEQFF
once TRBJ2-2 TRBV6-5 TRBD2 TGTGCCAGCAGCCGTCTCCGCGGGAGGGGCGGGGAGCTGTTTTTT CASSRLRGRGGELFF
. TRBJ2-1 TRBV19 TRBD1 TGTGCCAGTTCGTCCGGGACAGGGGTGGCCAATGAGCAGTTCTTC CASSSGTGVANEQFF
. TRBJ1-1 TRBV7-9 TRBD1 TGTGCCAGCAGCTCGGAAGGAGGGACAGGGGGCGTTTGGGTCACTGAAGCTTTCTTT CASSSEGGTGGVWVTEAFF
. TRBJ1-1 TRBV12-5 TRBD1 TGTGCTAGTGGTGCAGGGGGCTTCACTGAAGCTTTCTTT CASGAGGFTEAFF
few TRBJ2-7 TRBV28 TRBD1 TGTGCCAGCAGCATACAGGGGCGCGAGCAGTACTTC CASSIQGREQYF
. TRBJ2-3 TRBV2 TRBD1 TGTGCCAGCAGGGGACAGGGGAGGGCCACAGATACGCAGTATTTT CASRGQGRATDTQYF
. TRBJ1-1 TRBV10-3 . TGTGCCATCAGTGTTACTGGAGGGTCGGACACTGAAGCTTTCTTT CAISVTGGSDTEAFF
. TRBJ2-7 TRBV6-5 . TGTGCCAGCACCAGAGGTTTGTTAGACGAGCAGTACTTC CASTRGLLDEQYF
. TRBJ1-2 TRBV6-5 . TGTGCCAGCAGTATATCGGGTCTCAATGTAGTCGGCTACACCTTC CASSISGLNVVGYTF
few TRBJ2-7 TRBV25-1 . TGTGCCAGCAGTGCCGTGGGGGGCTCCTACGAGCAGTACTTC CASSAVGGSYEQYF
few TRBJ2-3 TRBV28 TRBD2 TGTGCCAGCAGTCTCTTTGGACTAGCGGGAGGGGCTAGCACAGATACGCAGTATTTT CASSLFGLAGGASTDTQYF
. TRBJ1-5 TRBV6-2/TRBV6-3 TRBD1 TGTGCCAGCAGCACGACAGGGTATAGCAATCAGCCCCAGCATTTT CASSTTGYSNQPQHF
. TRBJ2-2 TRBV7-3 TRBD1 TGTGCCAGCAGTTCGACCGGGACAGGGGACGGGGAGCTGTTTTTT CASSSTGTGDGELFF
few TRBJ2-7 TRBV5-4 . TGTGCCAGCAGCTTGCAGGGCATCTCCTACGAGCAGTACTTC CASSLQGISYEQYF
. TRBJ1-1 TRBV19 . TGTGCCAGTACGGAGTCCTACACTGAAGCTTTCTTT CASTESYTEAFF
once TRBJ1-5 TRBV28 . TGTGCCAGCAGCCCTGGAGTCGGCAGGGGCCATCAGCCCCAGCATTTT CASSPGVGRGHQPQHF
few TRBJ2-5 TRBV20-1 TRBD2 TGCAGTGCTAGTAGCGGGACGGAGACCCAGTACTTC CSASSGTETQYF
. TRBJ2-7 TRBV7-8 TRBD1 TGTGCCAGCAGCACCTCTGGACAGGGAGCTTCCTACGAGCAGTACTTC CASSTSGQGASYEQYF
. TRBJ1-5 TRBV7-6 . TGTGCCAGCAGCTTAATTGGAGGGAATCAGCCCCAGCATTTT CASSLIGGNQPQHF
. TRBJ1-6 TRBV5-1 . TGCGCCAGCAGCCCTTACCCAGTTCCGAATTCACCCCTCCACTTT CASSPYPVPNSPLHF
. TRBJ2-7 TRBV6-2/TRBV6-3 TRBD2 TGTGCCAGCAGTTACAGTACTAGCGGGAGGGGCGAGCAGTACTTC CASSYSTSGRGEQYF